This T cell receptor (beta chain) emerged from a study of PD-1 blockade in classical Hodgkin lymphoma. Unmatched junction bases numbered 12, after V lost 1 base and J lost 3 bases. The CDR3 spans 17 residues. CDR1 is SQVTM, CDR2 ANQGSEA, per germline. Study-wide points: Diversity similar to that of newly diagnosed patients was seen at baseline in complete responders. Relative to healthy donors, newly diagnosed patients reportedly had lower baseline TCR diversity, which was reported as lower still in relapsed/refractory patients. CD4+ TCR diversity, unlike CD8+, rose significantly by C4D1.

Following autologous stem cell transplantation, relapse occurred in every patient, and exposure to brentuximab vedotin varied. In regard to this clone: The target antigen is unknown.

This table comes from immunoSEQ multiplex PCR, and its TCRdb copy is limited to in-frame clones, with some not included. The data contain 100,000 to 120,000 clones, 70% to 90% of them singletons. The sample consisted of peripheral blood mononuclear cells (PBMCs), taken before the second cycle of nivolumab. The source of this sequence is a human donor with classical Hodgkin lymphoma. This sequence joins TRBV29-1 and TRBJ2-1; 7 bases line up with TRBD1. For the CDR3, the DNA is TGCAGCGTTGAAGGGGCAGGGCGAGACAGGGTCTACAATGAGCAGTTCTTC. Its protein product is CSVEGAGRDRVYNEQFF.